This T cell receptor beta chain was sequenced during a study of T cells in Graves' hyperthyroidism and ophthalmopathy (dated by TCRdb to the late 2010s). Regarding the study in general: Peripheral blood samples were taken at initial diagnosis, before any treatment was given. A discovery cohort of about 100 patients, 43 with Graves' ophthalmopathy and 57 with stable Graves' hyperthyroidism, was used to find distinguishing TCR V-J signatures. Prospective prediction of ophthalmopathy was tested in an independent validation cohort consisting of some 19 hyperthyroidism patients and over 15 patients who later progressed to ophthalmopathy. For training and testing, the 110 or so patients in the discovery cohort were randomly divided in a 7:3 ratio. In addition, the study compared T-cell repertoires in thyroid tissue and in blood from 6 or 7 Graves' hyperthyroidism patients. After sampling, hyperthyroidism patients received methimazole starting at 30 mg daily, and ophthalmopathy patients received high-dose intravenous methylprednisolone. The paper describes TCR Vbeta CDR3 sequencing of some 130 peripheral blood samples, made up of about 40 ophthalmopathy patients, roughly 80 hyperthyroidism patients and approximately 17 progressor patients.

TCR beta CDR3 regions were amplified from RNA transcripts. The TCR CDR3 was subjected to a first round of RT-PCR using the HTBI primer set and the Qiagen OneStep RT-PCR kit. The libraries were constructed in a second round of multiplex PCR and then size-selected and purified. The libraries were sequenced on an Illumina HiSeq2000 using paired-end 100 bp reads. As for the original processing: SOAPnuke was used to process the raw data, with reads discarded if the reads contained adapters or uncalled bases, had a mean Phred below 15, or lacked an exact constant-primer or identifier match. High-quality paired reads were merged using COPE v1.2.5, and each unique nucleotide sequence was defined as a clonotype. Clonotypes were aligned to IMGT TRBV, TRBD and TRBJ reference segments using MiTCR v1.1. The analysis was restricted to V-J combinations with a frequency above 0.0001, which together covered approximately 99% of the repertoires. A TCS score was defined as the ratio between F50 (clonal expansion) and ExV (chaos), using BLOSUM62-based TCRdist between CDR3 peptides within each V-J. Welch's t-statistics and random forest reduced roughly 500 V-J features to 13, which were used in a naive Bayes classifier (R e1071). Starting from the raw public reads, TCRdb applied fastp trimming at Q25, assembled clones with MiXCR and retained in-frame beta chains. Entries are consolidated by CDR3 protein sequence, retaining the most common genes and DNA. The V and J calls, along with clone size, are taken from TCRdb and not from the paper's own processing. Across this sample there are under 450,000 distinct CDR3 sequences, with around 14% seen only once. The ten largest clones capture over 12% of the sample.

Stable Graves' hyperthyroidism was defined as the absence of progression to ophthalmopathy over 18 months of follow-up. The hyperthyroidism patients were between 18 and 65 years old and newly diagnosed, with a disease duration of less than 2 months. Patients with uncontrolled infections, other autoimmune diseases, pregnancy or lactation were excluded. Clinical symptoms, serum thyroxine and TRAb, thyroid ultrasound, and orbital computed tomography formed the basis for the diagnoses. PBMCs were isolated from about 9 ml of fresh peripheral blood by Ficoll-Paque density gradient centrifugation. Total RNA was extracted using Trizol reagent, and RNA quality was assessed on an Agilent 2100 Bioanalyzer. Overall study results and their limits: In validation, the model predicted progression to ophthalmopathy a median of 6.5 months before onset, with over 55% sensitivity and 72.22% specificity. A 13 V-J signature model separated ophthalmopathy from stable hyperthyroidism, with just over 85% sensitivity and 81% to 82% specificity in cross-validation and 80%/75% in testing. Most expanded thyroid clonotypes (frequency above 0.001) were also detected in blood, a finding suggesting that blood repertoires may reflect thyroid immune responses. No statistical method was used to fix the sample size in advance, and group allocation was not hidden from the investigators.

Worth noting for this clonotype: Its antigen is still unknown. No much larger clone is present one base from it, and per-base qualities are unavailable.

Measured from the cysteine to the phenylalanine, the CDR3 is 16 residues long. CDR3 DNA is the only sequence kept; it has 48 bases, read in frame from the first base. V drops 10 bases and J drops 0 bases, leaving 16 bases in between. Reading the germline V gene gives CDR1 ENHRY and CDR2 SYGVKD. The TCR originated in a woman aged 18 to 35 with Graves' hyperthyroidism. The sequenced sample consisted of blood. The rearranged segments are TRBV10-3 and TRBJ1-6, with a tentative D gene TRBD1 over 6 matching bases. The DNA sequence is given as TGTGCCACGCAGCCGACAGGAAGCTCCTATAATTCACCCCTCCACTTT. This translates into CATQPTGSSYNSPLHF.